The sequence of this T cell receptor (beta chain) was determined in a study of CD8+CD57+ T cells in acquired aplastic anemia listed by TCRdb under 2018. About the study as a whole: A mean of about 3 ug of DNA, ranging from roughly 0.2 to 27.4 ug, was extracted from sorted CD4+ and CD8+ cells. Healthy donor samples averaged around 9.8 million reads for CD4+ and roughly 11 million for CD8+ cells. Paper-wide results and their limitations: No significant difference in CD8+ Simpson's diversity was found between patients and healthy controls (P=0.060). Around 30 CD8+ CDR3 sequences were found in both patients and controls but appeared to be highly expressed in patients and within the immunodominant clones of the patients.

From its cysteine to its phenylalanine, the CDR3 spans 14 amino acids. Just the 42-base CDR3 DNA is kept, in frame starting at base 1. The germline V gene gives CDR1 as SNHLY and CDR2 as FYNNEI. Unmatched junction bases come to 5, with V trimmed by 4 bases and J by 3 bases. In the study, sorted CD4+ and CD8+ blood T cells from patients with severe aplastic anemia and from healthy subjects underwent deep sequencing of TCR repertoires. Ficoll-Paque density gradient centrifugation was used to isolate peripheral blood mononuclear cells. Before DNA extraction, CD4+ and CD8+ T cells were sorted with FACS or magnetic beads. Profiling of TCR beta VDJ combinations and CDR3 sequences used genomic DNA as the template. An Illumina HiSeq 2000 was used for TCR repertoire sequencing. Regarding the original processing steps: Repertoire assessment relied on Simpson's diversity index, CDR3 size and DJ length profiles, and TRBV/TRBJ rearrangement plots. The most abundant DNA sequence in the deep sequencing data was defined as the immunodominant clone. CDR3 amino acid sequences were checked for sharing across subjects and were also compared against the VDJdb database and published repertoires. The public sequencing data were trimmed at Q25 with fastp and processed into clonotypes with MiXCR by TCRdb, which kept only in-frame beta chains. Entries that share a CDR3 protein sequence are merged under the most common genes and DNA. TCRdb's processing, not the authors' own work, is the source of the V and J calls. The sample table shows about 200,000 distinct CDR3 sequences, and 34% are seen once. Approximately 1.2% of the sample comes from the top ten.

This clonotype was recorded at least ten times. Its antigen specificity is not known. No base-level quality is on record; no much larger clone is a single base apart. The chain joins TRBV2 to TRBJ2-7, with TRBD1 identical over 8 junction bases. Sample: sorted CD4+, CD8+, or CD8+CD57+ T cells (not recorded which) from PBMCs. The receptor was derived from a human donor in good health, serving as a control. The DNA sequence is as follows: TGTGCCAGCAGTGGGACAGGGTTGGTCTACGAGCAGTACTTC. It is translated as CASSGTGLVYEQYF.